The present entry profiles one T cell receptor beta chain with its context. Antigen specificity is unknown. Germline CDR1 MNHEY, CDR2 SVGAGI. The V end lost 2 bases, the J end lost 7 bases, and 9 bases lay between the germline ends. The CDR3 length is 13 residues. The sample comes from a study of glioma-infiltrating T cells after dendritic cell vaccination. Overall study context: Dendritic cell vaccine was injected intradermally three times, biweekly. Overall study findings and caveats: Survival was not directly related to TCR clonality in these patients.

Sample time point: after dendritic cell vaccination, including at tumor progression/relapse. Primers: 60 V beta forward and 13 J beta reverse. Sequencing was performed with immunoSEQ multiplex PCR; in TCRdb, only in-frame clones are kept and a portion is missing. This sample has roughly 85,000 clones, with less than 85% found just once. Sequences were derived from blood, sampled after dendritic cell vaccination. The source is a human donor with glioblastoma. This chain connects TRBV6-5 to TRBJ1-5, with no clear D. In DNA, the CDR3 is TGTGCCAGCAGTTACCGGGTTGGCCAGCCCCAGCATTTT. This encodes CASSYRVGQPQHF.